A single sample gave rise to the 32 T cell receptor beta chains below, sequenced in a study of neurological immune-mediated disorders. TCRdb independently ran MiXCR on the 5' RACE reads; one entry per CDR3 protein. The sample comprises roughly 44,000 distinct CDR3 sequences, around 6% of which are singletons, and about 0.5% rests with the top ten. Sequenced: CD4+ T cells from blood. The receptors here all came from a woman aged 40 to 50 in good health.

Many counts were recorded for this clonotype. The CDR3 DNA sequence: TGTGCCAGCAGTTTATCTGGCGAGAACACTGAAGCTTTCTTT. Amino acids: CASSLSGENTEAFF. The chain is built from TRBV12-3 or TRBV12-4 and TRBJ1-1, with no clear D. V was pared by 2 bases and J by 1 base, with 8 bases between. The CDR3 length is 14 residues.

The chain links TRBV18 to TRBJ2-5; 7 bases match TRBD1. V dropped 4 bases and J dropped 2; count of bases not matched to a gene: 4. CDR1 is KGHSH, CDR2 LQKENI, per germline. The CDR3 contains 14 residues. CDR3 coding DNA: TGTGCCAGCTCACGACGGGACAGACAAGAGACCCAGTACTTC. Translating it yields CASSRRDRQETQYF.

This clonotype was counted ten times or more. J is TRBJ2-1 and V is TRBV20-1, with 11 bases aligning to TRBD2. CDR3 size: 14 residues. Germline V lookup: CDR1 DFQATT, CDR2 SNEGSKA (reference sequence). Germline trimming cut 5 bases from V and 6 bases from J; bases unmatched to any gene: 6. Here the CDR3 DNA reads TGCAGTGCTCCAATAGCGGGAGGGCCCAATGAGCAGTTCTTC. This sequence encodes CSAPIAGGPNEQFF.

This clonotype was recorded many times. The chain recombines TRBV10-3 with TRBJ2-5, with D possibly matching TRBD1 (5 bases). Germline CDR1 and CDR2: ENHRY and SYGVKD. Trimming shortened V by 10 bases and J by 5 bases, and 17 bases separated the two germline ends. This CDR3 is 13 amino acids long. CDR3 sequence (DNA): TGTGCCACCGGCTTAAGGGGCGAGGAGACCCAGTACTTC. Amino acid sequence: CATGLRGEETQYF.

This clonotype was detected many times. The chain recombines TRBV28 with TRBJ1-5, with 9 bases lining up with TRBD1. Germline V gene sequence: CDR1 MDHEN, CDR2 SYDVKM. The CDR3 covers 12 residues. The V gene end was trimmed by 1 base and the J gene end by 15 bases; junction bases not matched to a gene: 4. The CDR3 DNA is TGTGCCAGCAGTTTATCGACAGGGGGAGGGCATTTT. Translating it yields CASSLSTGGGHF.

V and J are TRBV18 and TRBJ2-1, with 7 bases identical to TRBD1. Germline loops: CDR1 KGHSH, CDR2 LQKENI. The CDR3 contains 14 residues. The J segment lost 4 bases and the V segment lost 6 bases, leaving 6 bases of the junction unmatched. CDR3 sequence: CASSWRQGYNEQFF. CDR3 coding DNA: TGTGCCAGCTCTTGGCGACAGGGATACAATGAGCAGTTCTTC.

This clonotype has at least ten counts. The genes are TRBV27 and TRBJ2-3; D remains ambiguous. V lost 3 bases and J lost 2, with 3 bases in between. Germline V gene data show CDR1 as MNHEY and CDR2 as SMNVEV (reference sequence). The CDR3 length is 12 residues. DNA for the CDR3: TGTGCCAGCAGTTTGCTCACAGATACGCAGTATTTT. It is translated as CASSLLTDTQYF.

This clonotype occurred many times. CDR3 amino acids: CSAPPATSGINEQFF. CDR3 nucleotide sequence: TGCAGTGCTCCGCCCGCGACTAGCGGAATTAATGAGCAGTTCTTC. The chain is built from TRBV20-1 and TRBJ2-1, with 9 positions matching TRBD2. V was clipped by 5 bases and J by 7 bases; unmatched bases: 12. CDR1 is DFQATT, CDR2 SNEGSKA, per germline (reference sequence). The CDR3 covers 15 residues.

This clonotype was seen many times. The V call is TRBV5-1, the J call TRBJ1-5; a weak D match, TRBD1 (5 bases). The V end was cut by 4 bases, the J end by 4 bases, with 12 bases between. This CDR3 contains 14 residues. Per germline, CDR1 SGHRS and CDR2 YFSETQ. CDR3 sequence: CASSPMGGNQPQHF. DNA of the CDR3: TGCGCCAGCAGCCCCATGGGGGGGAATCAGCCCCAGCATTTT.

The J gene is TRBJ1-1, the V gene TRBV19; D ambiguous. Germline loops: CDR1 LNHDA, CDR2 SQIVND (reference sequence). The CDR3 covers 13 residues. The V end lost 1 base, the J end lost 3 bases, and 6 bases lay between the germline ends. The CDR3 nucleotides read TGTGCCAGTAGTATAGTGGCTTACACTGAAGCTTTCTTT. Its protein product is CASSIVAYTEAFF.

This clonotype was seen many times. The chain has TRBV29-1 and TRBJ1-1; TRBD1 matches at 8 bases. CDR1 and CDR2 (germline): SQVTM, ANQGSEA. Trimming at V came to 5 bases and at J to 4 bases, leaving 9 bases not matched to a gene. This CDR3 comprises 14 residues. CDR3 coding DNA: TGCAGCGTTTGGACAGGGTCGAGGGGCACTGAAGCTTTCTTT. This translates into CSVWTGSRGTEAFF.

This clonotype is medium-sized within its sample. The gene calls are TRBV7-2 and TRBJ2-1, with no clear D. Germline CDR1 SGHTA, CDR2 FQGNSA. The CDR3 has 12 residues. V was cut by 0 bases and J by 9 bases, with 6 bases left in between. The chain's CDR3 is CASSLARGEQFF. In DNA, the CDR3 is TGTGCCAGCAGCTTAGCGCGCGGTGAGCAGTTCTTC.

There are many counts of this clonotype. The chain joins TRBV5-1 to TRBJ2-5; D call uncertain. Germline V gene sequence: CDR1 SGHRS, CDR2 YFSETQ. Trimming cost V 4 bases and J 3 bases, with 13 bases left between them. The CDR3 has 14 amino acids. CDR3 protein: CASSEPGRKETQYF. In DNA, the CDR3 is TGCGCCAGCAGCGAACCCGGAAGAAAAGAGACCCAGTACTTC.

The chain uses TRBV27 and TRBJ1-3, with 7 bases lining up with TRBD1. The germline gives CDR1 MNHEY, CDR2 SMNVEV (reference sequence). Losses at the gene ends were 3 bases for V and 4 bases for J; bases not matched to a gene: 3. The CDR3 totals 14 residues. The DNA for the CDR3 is TGTGCCAGCAGTTTGGCGACAGGGGGAAACACCATATATTTT. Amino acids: CASSLATGGNTIYF.

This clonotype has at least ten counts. CDR3 region: CASSLVAQRGYNEQFF. The CDR3 DNA reads TGTGCCAGCAGCTTGGTTGCTCAGCGAGGATACAATGAGCAGTTCTTC. The V call is TRBV5-4, the J call TRBJ2-1; D call uncertain. Trimming cost V 0 bases and J 4 bases, with 14 bases left between them. There are 16 residues in the CDR3. Germline-derived CDR1 and CDR2 are SGHNT and YYREEE (reference sequence).

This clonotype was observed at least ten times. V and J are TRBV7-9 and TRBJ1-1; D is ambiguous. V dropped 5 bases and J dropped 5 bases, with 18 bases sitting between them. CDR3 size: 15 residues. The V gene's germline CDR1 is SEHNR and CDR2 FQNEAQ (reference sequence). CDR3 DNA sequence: TGTGCCAGCAGCCCACGCGCCGGGTCGGTGACTGAAGCTTTCTTT. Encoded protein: CASSPRAGSVTEAFF. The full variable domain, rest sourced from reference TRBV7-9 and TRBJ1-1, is DTGVSQNPRHKITKRGQNVTFRCDPISEHNRLYWYRQTLGQGPEFLTYFQNEAQLEKSRLLSDRFSAERPKGSFSTLEIQRTEQGDSAMYLCASSPRAGSVTEAFFGQGTRLTVV.

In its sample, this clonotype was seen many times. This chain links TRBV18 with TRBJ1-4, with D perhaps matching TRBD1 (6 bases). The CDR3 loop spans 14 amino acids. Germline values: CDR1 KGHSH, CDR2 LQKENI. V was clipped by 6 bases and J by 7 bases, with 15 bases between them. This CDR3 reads CASSLDRRSEKLFF. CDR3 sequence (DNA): TGTGCCAGCTCCCTGGACAGACGAAGTGAAAAACTGTTTTTT.

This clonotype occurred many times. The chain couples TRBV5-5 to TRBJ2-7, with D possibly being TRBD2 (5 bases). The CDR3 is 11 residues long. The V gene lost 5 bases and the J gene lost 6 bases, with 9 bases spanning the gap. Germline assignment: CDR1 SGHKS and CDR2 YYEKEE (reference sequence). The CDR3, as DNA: TGTGCCAGCAGAGGGAGCGGCGAGCAGTACTTC. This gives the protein CASRGSGEQYF.

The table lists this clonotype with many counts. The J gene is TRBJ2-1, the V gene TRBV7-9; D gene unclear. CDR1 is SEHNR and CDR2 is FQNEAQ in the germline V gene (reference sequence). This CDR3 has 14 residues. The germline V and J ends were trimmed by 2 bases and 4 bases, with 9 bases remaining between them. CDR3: CASSLMAEYNEQFF. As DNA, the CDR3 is TGTGCCAGCAGCTTAATGGCGGAGTACAATGAGCAGTTCTTC.

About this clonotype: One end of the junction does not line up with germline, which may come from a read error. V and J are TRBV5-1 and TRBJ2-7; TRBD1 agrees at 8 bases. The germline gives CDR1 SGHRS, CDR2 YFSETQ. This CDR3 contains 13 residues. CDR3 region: CAITTGATYEQYF. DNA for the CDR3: TGTGCCATCACGACAGGGGCCACCTACGAGCAGTACTTC.

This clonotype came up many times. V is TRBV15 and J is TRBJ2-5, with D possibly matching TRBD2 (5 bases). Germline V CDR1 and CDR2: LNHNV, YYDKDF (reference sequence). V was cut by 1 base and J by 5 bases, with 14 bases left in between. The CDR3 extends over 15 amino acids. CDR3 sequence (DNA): TGTGCCACCAGCAGAGGAGAGGGCGTTTCGGAGACCCAGTACTTC. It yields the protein CATSRGEGVSETQYF.

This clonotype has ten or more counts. CDR3 DNA sequence: TGCAGTGCTAGCGGGAGGGTCACAGATACGCAGTATTTT. It encodes CSASGRVTDTQYF. The chain uses TRBV20-1 and TRBJ2-3; 8 bases are a match to TRBD2. Unmatched junction bases numbered 1, after V lost 3 bases and J lost 2 bases. The CDR3 has 13 residues. Germline loops: CDR1 DFQATT, CDR2 SNEGSKA (reference sequence).

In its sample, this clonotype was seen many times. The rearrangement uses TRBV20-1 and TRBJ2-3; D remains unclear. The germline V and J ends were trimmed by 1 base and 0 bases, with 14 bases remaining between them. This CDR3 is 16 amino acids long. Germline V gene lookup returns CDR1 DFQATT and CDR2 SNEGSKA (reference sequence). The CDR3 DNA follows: TGCAGTGCTAGAGCGGTAGGCCAACTGAGCACAGATACGCAGTATTTT. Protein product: CSARAVGQLSTDTQYF.

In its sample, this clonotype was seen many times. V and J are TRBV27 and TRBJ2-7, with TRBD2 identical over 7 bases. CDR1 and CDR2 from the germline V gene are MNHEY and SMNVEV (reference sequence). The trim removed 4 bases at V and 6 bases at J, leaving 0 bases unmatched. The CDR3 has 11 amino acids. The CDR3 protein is CASSWGGEQYF. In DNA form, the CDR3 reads TGTGCCAGCAGTTGGGGGGGCGAGCAGTACTTC.

CDR3 nucleotides: TGTGCCAGCAGCAGCGAAGGGGCGGGGCTTAAAAAACTGTTTTTT. This gives the protein CASSSEGAGLKKLFF. The chain links TRBV28 to TRBJ1-4; TRBD1 is a possible D gene (5 bases). Per germline, CDR1 MDHEN and CDR2 SYDVKM. V lost 6 bases and J lost 9, with 20 bases in between. The CDR3 length is 15 residues. The full variable domain, completed using reference TRBV28 and TRBJ1-4, is DVKVTQSSRYLVKRTGEKVFLECVQDMDHENMFWYRQDPGLGLRLIYFSYDVKMKEKGDIPEGYSVSREKKERFSLILESASTNQTSMYLCASSSEGAGLKKLFFGSGTQLSVL.

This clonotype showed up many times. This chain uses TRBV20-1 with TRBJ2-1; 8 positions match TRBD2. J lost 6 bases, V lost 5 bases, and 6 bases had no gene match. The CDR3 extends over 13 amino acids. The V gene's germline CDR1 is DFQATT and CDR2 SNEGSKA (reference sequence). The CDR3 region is CSAHSGGPNEQFF. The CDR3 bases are TGCAGTGCTCATTCGGGAGGGCCCAATGAGCAGTTCTTC.

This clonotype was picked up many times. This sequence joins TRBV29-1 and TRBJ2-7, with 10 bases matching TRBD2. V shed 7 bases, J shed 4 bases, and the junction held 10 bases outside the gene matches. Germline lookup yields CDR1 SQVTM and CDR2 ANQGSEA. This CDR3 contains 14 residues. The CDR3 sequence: CSEGASGSRYEQYF. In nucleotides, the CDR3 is TGCAGCGAGGGGGCTAGCGGGAGTCGGTACGAGCAGTACTTC.

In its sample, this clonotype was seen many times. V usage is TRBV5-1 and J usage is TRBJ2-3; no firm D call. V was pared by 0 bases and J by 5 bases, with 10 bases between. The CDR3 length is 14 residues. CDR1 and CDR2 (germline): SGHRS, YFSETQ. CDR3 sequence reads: CASSLAGFGDTQYF. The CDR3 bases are TGCGCCAGCAGCTTGGCCGGGTTTGGAGATACGCAGTATTTT.

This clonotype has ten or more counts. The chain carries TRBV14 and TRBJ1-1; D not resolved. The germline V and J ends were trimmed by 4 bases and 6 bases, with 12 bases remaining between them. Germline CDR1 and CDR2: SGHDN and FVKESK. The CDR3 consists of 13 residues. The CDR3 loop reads CASSLRWYSEAFF. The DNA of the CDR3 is TGTGCCAGCAGCCTCCGGTGGTACTCTGAAGCTTTCTTT.

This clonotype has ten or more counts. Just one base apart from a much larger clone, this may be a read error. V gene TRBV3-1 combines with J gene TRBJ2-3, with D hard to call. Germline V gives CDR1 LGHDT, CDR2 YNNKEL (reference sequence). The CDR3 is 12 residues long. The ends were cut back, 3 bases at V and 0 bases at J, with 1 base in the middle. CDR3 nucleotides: TGTGCCAGCAGCCACAGCACAGATACGCAGTATTTT. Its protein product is CASSHSTDTQYF.

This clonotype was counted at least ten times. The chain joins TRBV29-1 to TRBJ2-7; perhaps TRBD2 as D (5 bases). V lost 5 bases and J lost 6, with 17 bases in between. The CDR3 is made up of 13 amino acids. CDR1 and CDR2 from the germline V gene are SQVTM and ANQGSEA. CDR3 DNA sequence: TGCAGCGTTTTAGCGCGACCCCGTGGCGAGCAGTACTTC. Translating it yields CSVLARPRGEQYF.

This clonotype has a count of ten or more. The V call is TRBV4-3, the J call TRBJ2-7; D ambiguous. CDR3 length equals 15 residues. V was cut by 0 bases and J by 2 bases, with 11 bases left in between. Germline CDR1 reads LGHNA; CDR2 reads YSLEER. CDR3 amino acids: CASSQDRAGAYEQYF. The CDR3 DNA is TGCGCCAGCAGCCAAGATAGGGCAGGCGCCTACGAGCAGTACTTC.